This paragraph covers one TCR beta chain sequence. The sample originates from a study of cytomegalovirus exposure and HLA in healthy donors. The PCR used 60 Vbeta and 13 Jbeta primers. Sequenced by immunoSEQ multiplex PCR; TCRdb stores in-frame clones only, minus some. Of about 230,000 clones detected, 80% to 90% appear once; the ten largest clones hold around 1%. This receptor was obtained from a woman between 18 and 29 years old in good health and CMV-seronegative. The material sequenced was PBMCs.

DNA of the CDR3: TGTGCCAGCAGCTCGGACAGGGGTTTCTACGAGCAGTACTTC. Encoded protein: CASSSDRGFYEQYF. This chain connects TRBV7-2 to TRBJ2-7; TRBD1 matches at 9 bases. Per the germline V gene, CDR1 is SGHTA and CDR2 is FQGNSA. With 4 bases clipped from V and 3 bases from J, the junction kept 4 bases outside the gene matches. CDR3 length: 14 residues.